Below are 15 T cell receptor beta chains sequenced from a single sample in a study of blood T cell repertoires in COVID-19. The repertoire was sequenced with immunoSEQ multiplex PCR; TCRdb's copy has only in-frame clones and lacks some. Among about 78,000 clones listed, about 89% were seen once. The material sequenced was peripheral blood. These TCRs come from a woman aged 55-69 years with acute or convalescent COVID-19.

This clone has more than one count but fewer than ten. The chain carries TRBV2 and TRBJ2-2, with a tentative D call TRBD2 (5 bases). The ends were cut back, 3 bases at V and 5 bases at J, with 7 bases in the middle. Germline V CDR1 and CDR2: SNHLY, FYNNEI. CDR3 length: 13 amino acids. The CDR3 here is CASSDEGTGELFF. CDR3 DNA: TGTGCCAGCAGTGATGAGGGAACCGGGGAGCTGTTTTTT.

The chain uses TRBV9 and TRBJ1-6, with D perhaps matching TRBD1 (5 bases). CDR1 and CDR2 from the germline V gene are SGDLS and YYNGEE. CDR3 size: 14 residues. V shed 0 bases and J shed 10 bases, with 11 bases lying between them. The CDR3 nucleotides read TGTGCCAGCAGCGTAGGCAGGGAGGGATCACCCCTCCACTTT. It specifies CASSVGREGSPLHF.

The chain has TRBV7-2 and TRBJ1-2, with a weak D call TRBD1 (6 bases). This CDR3 has 17 residues. Per germline, CDR1 SGHTA and CDR2 FQGNSA. V was pared by 7 bases and J by 0 bases, with 21 bases between. DNA of the CDR3: TGTGCCAGCACCCCTCGGTGGGGGACACCTACTAACTATGGCTACACCTTC. It yields the protein CASTPRWGTPTNYGYTF.

This clone has only a few counts. The V and J genes are TRBV11-1 and TRBJ1-2; the D is unclear. V lost 5 bases, J lost 8 bases, and 21 bases lay in between. This CDR3 spans 15 amino acids. The germline gives CDR1 SGHAT, CDR2 FQDESV (reference sequence). CDR3 protein: CASSPVVQSLEGYTF. Written as DNA, the CDR3 is TGTGCCAGCAGCCCGGTCGTTCAATCGTTAGAGGGCTACACCTTC.

The rearrangement links TRBV11-2 to TRBJ2-3; D remains ambiguous. V was shortened by 3 bases and J by 2 bases, with 6 bases between the two germline ends. CDR1 is SGHAT and CDR2 is FQNNGV in the germline V gene. CDR3 length: 13 amino acids. This CDR3 is CASSFSFTDTQYF. In nucleotides, the CDR3 is TGTGCCAGCAGCTTTTCATTCACAGATACGCAGTATTTT.

The chain links TRBV6-2 or TRBV6-3 to TRBJ1-6; D gene unclear. Germline V gene data show CDR1 as MNHEY and CDR2 as SVGEGT. The CDR3 sequence is 14 residues long. Trimming removed 2 bases from V and 4 bases from J, with 6 bases in between. The CDR3 DNA is TGTGCCAGCAGTTACGGGCAGTATAATTCACCCCTCCACTTT. Its translation is CASSYGQYNSPLHF.

The rearrangement uses TRBV28 and TRBJ1-1, with D perhaps matching TRBD1 (5 bases). Germline assignment: CDR1 MDHEN and CDR2 SYDVKM. V was shortened by 5 bases and J by 4 bases, with 14 bases between the two germline ends. This CDR3 is 14 amino acids long. The DNA for the CDR3 is TGTGCCAGCAGTACGGCAGGGTTGATCACTGAAGCTTTCTTT. Translation: CASSTAGLITEAFF.

The chain employs TRBV12-3 or TRBV12-4 and TRBJ2-5, with unresolved D. V dropped 3 bases and J dropped 2 bases, with 7 bases sitting between them. CDR3 length: 13 amino acids. The CDR3 region is CASSLNSQETQYF. For the CDR3, the DNA is TGTGCCAGCAGTTTGAACAGTCAAGAGACCCAGTACTTC.

This chain links TRBV12-3 or TRBV12-4 with TRBJ2-7, with TRBD1 identical over 8 bases. There are 13 residues in the CDR3. With V trimmed by 6 bases and J by 5 bases, 6 bases remained unmatched. The CDR3 here is CASSRGRVNEQYF. The CDR3 region has the DNA TGTGCCAGCAGCAGGGGGCGCGTAAACGAGCAGTACTTC.

V is TRBV7-9 and J is TRBJ1-1; 7 positions agree with TRBD1. CDR1 and CDR2 from the germline V gene are SEHNR and FQNEAQ (reference sequence). The CDR3 has 12 amino acids. V shed 8 bases and J 4 bases; nucleotides not matched to a gene: 4. The CDR3 reads CASDRVTTEAFF. In nucleotides, the CDR3 is TGTGCCAGCGACAGGGTTACCACTGAAGCTTTCTTT.

The rearrangement joins TRBV5-1 to TRBJ1-1; D may be TRBD1 (5 bases). V was cut by 4 bases and J by 3 bases, with 13 bases left in between. This CDR3 is 14 amino acids long. The germline V gene has CDR1 SGHRS and CDR2 YFSETQ. CDR3 residues: CASSPVVGDTEAFF. The CDR3 DNA sequence: TGCGCCAGCAGCCCGGTGGTAGGGGACACTGAAGCTTTCTTT.

This clone was seen just once. The chain uses TRBV19 and TRBJ1-6; 7 bases fit TRBD1. Germline V CDR1 and CDR2: LNHDA, SQIVND (reference sequence). The V gene end was trimmed by 3 bases and the J gene end by 6 bases; junction bases not matched to a gene: 11. CDR3 length: 17 residues. CDR3 residues: CASSIPWTGYLNSPLHF. CDR3 coding DNA: TGTGCCAGTAGTATTCCTTGGACAGGCTACCTTAATTCACCCCTCCACTTT.

The rearrangement joins TRBV19 to TRBJ2-1, with D tentatively TRBD1 (6 bases). This CDR3 is built from 14 residues. The ends were cut back, 6 bases at V and 6 bases at J, with 15 bases in the middle. CDR1 is LNHDA and CDR2 is SQIVND in the germline V gene (reference sequence). The CDR3 loop is CASSSGADGNEQFF. The CDR3 DNA reads as TGTGCCAGTAGCTCAGGGGCCGATGGCAATGAGCAGTTCTTC.

This clone has more than one count but fewer than ten. The rearrangement uses TRBV6-4 and TRBJ2-1; 7 bases are a match to TRBD1. Trimming removed 0 bases from V and 9 bases from J; junction bases left unmatched: 5. Germline V gene sequence: CDR1 MRHNA, CDR2 SNTAGT. The CDR3 contains 14 residues. CDR3 coding DNA: TGTGCCAGCAGTGACTCTTTGACAGGGAGTGAGCAGTTCTTC. It translates to CASSDSLTGSEQFF.

The CDR3: CASSSIAGGPSYEQYF. In DNA, the CDR3 is TGTGCCAGCAGTTCCATAGCGGGAGGGCCCTCCTACGAGCAGTACTTC. The V call is TRBV7-9, the J call TRBJ2-7; 11 bases map to TRBD2. The CDR3 length is 16 residues. The V gene end was trimmed by 6 bases and the J gene end by 0 bases; junction bases not matched to a gene: 7. Germline CDR1 reads SEHNR; CDR2 reads FQNEAQ (reference sequence).